Below, 20 T cell receptor beta chains from the same sample are listed, as sequenced in a study of T cells in Graves' hyperthyroidism and ophthalmopathy. RNA transcripts were the template for amplifying TCR beta CDR3 regions. During a first-round RT-PCR of the TCR CDR3, the HTBI primer set was used. MiXCR, run by TCRdb on the multiplex PCR reads, gives a single entry per CDR3 protein. This table holds under 550,000 distinct CDR3 sequences, 20% found once. Sequenced material: blood. Receptors originate from a man aged 35 to 55 with Graves' ophthalmopathy.

This clonotype was observed a few times. The chain employs TRBV29-1 and TRBJ2-7, with D maybe TRBD2 (7 bases). The CDR3 runs to 14 residues. Germline CDR1 and CDR2: SQVTM and ANQGSEA. Trimming removed 7 bases from V and 0 bases from J, with 16 bases in between. In DNA, the CDR3 is TGCAGCGCCCTGGGGGGGGGCCTCTCCTACGAGCAGTACTTC. This translates into CSALGGGLSYEQYF.

The rearrangement uses TRBV7-2 and TRBJ2-3; 13 bases are shared with TRBD2. The CDR3 is made up of 16 amino acids. The J segment lost 4 bases and the V segment lost 5 bases, leaving 6 bases of the junction unmatched. Germline loops: CDR1 SGHTA, CDR2 FQGNSA. The CDR3 DNA follows: TGTGCCAGCAGCCCAACTAGCGGGAGGGTCGCAGATACGCAGTATTTT. This encodes CASSPTSGRVADTQYF.

The chain recombines TRBV12-3 or TRBV12-4 with TRBJ2-6; 13 nucleotides align to TRBD2. CDR3 size: 20 residues. The V gene end was trimmed by 7 bases and the J gene end by 2 bases; junction bases not matched to a gene: 14. CDR3 bases: TGTGCCAGCACAGACTCCTGGGGACTAGCGGGATTAACTGGGGCCAACGTCCTGACTTTC. Protein sequence: CASTDSWGLAGLTGANVLTF.

This clonotype was seen only a few times. This rearrangement joins TRBV6-1 to TRBJ1-4; D may be TRBD1 (5 bases). Germline CDR1 and CDR2: MNHNS and SASEGT. Trimming took 6 bases from V and 4 from J, leaving 12 bases between them. The CDR3 has 14 amino acids. CDR3 region: CASSKPGGNEKLFF. In DNA form, the CDR3 reads TGTGCCAGCAGCAAACCGGGGGGTAATGAAAAACTGTTTTTT.

V gene TRBV29-1 combines with J gene TRBJ2-2; maybe TRBD2 (5 bases). The CDR3 has 14 residues. Germline V CDR1 and CDR2: SQVTM, ANQGSEA. V was trimmed by 6 bases and J by 3 bases, leaving 14 bases between them. The CDR3 sequence is CSVKGGRDTGELFF. In DNA form, the CDR3 reads TGCAGCGTCAAAGGTGGGCGGGACACCGGGGAGCTGTTTTTT.

This sequence joins TRBV6-1 and TRBJ1-2; possibly TRBD1 for D (5 bases). Germline-derived CDR1 and CDR2 are MNHNS and SASEGT. Between the trimmed V and J ends, which lost 9 bases and 4 bases, there was a span of 12 bases. This CDR3 spans 12 amino acids. As DNA, the CDR3 is TGTGCCAGTCGGGGCTCGGTCTATGGCTACACCTTC. This gives the protein CASRGSVYGYTF.

V is TRBV6-1 and J is TRBJ2-7; maybe TRBD2 (5 bases). Looked up from germline, CDR1 is MNHNS and CDR2 is SASEGT. V lost 6 bases and J 2 bases, leaving 11 bases between the germline ends. This CDR3 has 13 residues. DNA of the CDR3: TGTGCCAGCAGGATGAGGGATCCCTACGAGCAGTACTTC. Translating gives CASRMRDPYEQYF.

There are many counts of this clonotype. CDR3 sequence (DNA): TGTGCCAGCAGTAAGACAGGGCTTGGGGACATTCAGTACTTC. Translation: CASSKTGLGDIQYF. The chain joins TRBV7-8 to TRBJ2-4; TRBD1 matches at 7 bases. The germline V gene encodes CDR1 SGHVS and CDR2 FQNEAQ. This CDR3 comprises 14 residues. Trimming took 6 bases from V and 8 from J; bases not matched to a gene: 10.

V gene TRBV24-1 combines with J gene TRBJ2-3; D gene uncertain. V dropped 7 bases and J dropped 5 bases, with 3 bases sitting between them. Germline V gene sequence: CDR1 KGHDR, CDR2 SFDVKD. The CDR3 sequence is 10 residues long. The CDR3 coding sequence is TGTGCCACCAGGGGAGATACGCAGTATTTT. It encodes CATRGDTQYF.

The sample holds many counts of this clonotype. CDR3 sequence (DNA): TGTGCCAGCAGCCACCTCATTCGGGCTAGCCAGGAGACCCAGTACTTC. Translation: CASSHLIRASQETQYF. V usage is TRBV7-8 and J usage is TRBJ2-5; weak D call: TRBD2 (5 bases). This CDR3 has 16 residues. V was shortened by 5 bases and J by 5 bases, with 21 bases between the two germline ends. The germline V gene has CDR1 SGHVS and CDR2 FQNEAQ.

In DNA, the CDR3 is TGTGCCAGCAGCAACCGGGACAACACTGAAGCTTTCTTT. Translation gives CASSNRDNTEAFF. The chain links TRBV11-3 to TRBJ1-1; perhaps TRBD1 as D (5 bases). Germline V gives CDR1 SGHNT, CDR2 YENEEA. The CDR3 contains 13 residues. V was shortened by 5 bases and J by 2 bases, with 9 bases between the two germline ends.

The chain employs TRBV29-1 and TRBJ2-5; 15 bases map to TRBD2. The CDR3 contains 17 residues. Germline CDR1 SQVTM, CDR2 ANQGSEA. J was trimmed by 4 bases and V by 1 base; bases with no gene match: 7. CDR3 sequence: CSVEGTSGGARGETQYF. The DNA for the CDR3 is TGCAGCGTTGAAGGGACTAGCGGGGGGGCTAGGGGAGAGACCCAGTACTTC. Filled out from reference TRBV29-1 and TRBJ2-5, the complete variable domain reads SAVISQKPSRDICQRGTSLTIQCQVDSQVTMMFWYRQQPGQSLTLIATANQGSEATYESGFVIDKFPISRPNLTFSTLTVSNMSPEDSSIYLCSVEGTSGGARGETQYFGPGTRLLVL.

A remark on this clonotype: A much larger clone lies one base from this, so it may be a read error. This chain links TRBV5-1 with TRBJ1-1; possible D gene TRBD1, 5 bases. Trimming cost V 6 bases and J 2 bases, with 11 bases left between them. Germline CDR1 SGHRS, CDR2 YFSETQ. The CDR3 contains 13 residues. The CDR3 coding sequence is TGCGCCAGCATCAGGGCCGAAAACACTGAAGCTTTCTTT. This encodes CASIRAENTEAFF. The full variable domain, rest sourced from reference TRBV5-1 and TRBJ1-1, is KAGVTQTPRYLIKTRGQQVTLSCSPISGHRSVSWYQQTPGQGLQFLFEYFSETQRNKGNFPGRFSGRQFSNSRSEMNVSTLELGDSALYLCASIRAENTEAFFGQGTRLTVV.

This clonotype appeared a few times. The V call is TRBV7-9, the J call TRBJ2-7; TRBD1 agrees at 7 bases. The CDR3 spans 15 residues. CDR1 and CDR2 from the germline V gene are SEHNR and FQNEAQ (reference sequence). The J segment lost 6 bases and the V segment lost 6 bases, leaving 14 bases of the junction unmatched. For the CDR3, the DNA is TGTGCCAGCAGTCGACCAACAGGGGCCCTGGGCGAGCAGTACTTC. Its translation is CASSRPTGALGEQYF.

The chain uses TRBV6-2 or TRBV6-3 and TRBJ1-5, with 11 bases lining up with TRBD1. This CDR3 has 16 amino acids. V shed 6 bases and J 3 bases; nucleotides not matched to a gene: 7. CDR1 is MNHEY and CDR2 is SVGEGT in the germline V gene. CDR3 sequence: CASRAGTGGFNQPQHF. CDR3 nucleotides: TGTGCCAGCAGGGCCGGGACAGGGGGGTTCAATCAGCCCCAGCATTTT.

The CDR3 loop reads CASSQRTGGLSSYNEQFF. DNA of the CDR3: TGTGCCAGCAGCCAAAGGACAGGGGGTTTAAGCTCCTACAATGAGCAGTTCTTC. The J gene is TRBJ2-1, the V gene TRBV7-9, with 10 nucleotides matching TRBD1. Trimming took 5 bases from V and 0 from J; bases not matched to a gene: 10. CDR3 length: 18 amino acids. The germline CDR1 and CDR2 sequences are SEHNR and FQNEAQ (reference sequence).

Only a few counts were recorded for this clonotype. The CDR3 protein is CAIRSAGGLADTQYF. The CDR3 nucleotides read TGTGCCATCAGGAGTGCGGGAGGTCTTGCAGATACGCAGTATTTT. This chain joins TRBV10-3 and TRBJ2-3; 8 bases align to TRBD2. The V and J ends lost 6 bases and 4 bases, in that order; junction bases with no gene match: 9. Germline V gene data show CDR1 as ENHRY and CDR2 as SYGVKD. The CDR3 has 15 residues.

J is TRBJ2-5 and V is TRBV5-1; 16 positions match TRBD2. Germline V gene data show CDR1 as SGHRS and CDR2 as YFSETQ. The length of the CDR3 is 18 residues. V trimming: 3 bases; J trimming: 5 bases; junction bases outside the gene matches: 10. This chain's CDR3 is CASSWNGPGLAGGETQYF. The CDR3 nucleotides are TGCGCCAGCAGCTGGAATGGACCGGGACTAGCGGGAGGGGAGACCCAGTACTTC. Full variable domain (rest looked up from reference TRBV5-1 and TRBJ2-5): KAGVTQTPRYLIKTRGQQVTLSCSPISGHRSVSWYQQTPGQGLQFLFEYFSETQRNKGNFPGRFSGRQFSNSRSEMNVSTLELGDSALYLCASSWNGPGLAGGETQYFGPGTRLLVL.

A few counts support this clonotype. This chain joins TRBV7-2 and TRBJ2-1, with 14 bases aligning to TRBD2. This CDR3 is built from 16 residues. The V segment lost 5 bases and the J segment 7 bases; nucleotides outside the gene matches: 7. Germline CDR1 is SGHTA and CDR2 is FQGNSA. The CDR3 here is CASSPTSGRARNEQFF. Written as DNA, the CDR3 is TGTGCCAGCAGCCCGACTAGCGGGAGGGCTCGGAATGAGCAGTTCTTC. The whole variable domain, filled in from reference TRBV7-2 and TRBJ2-1, reads GAGVSQSPSNKVTEKGKDVELRCDPISGHTALYWYRQSLGQGLEFLIYFQGNSAPDKSGLPSDRFSAERTGGSVSTLTIQRTQQEDSAVYLCASSPTSGRARNEQFFGPGTRLTVL.

This clonotype was recorded a few times. The chain links TRBV28 to TRBJ2-5; D unresolved. The ends were cut back, 4 bases at V and 0 bases at J, with 18 bases in the middle. The germline V gene has CDR1 MDHEN and CDR2 SYDVKM. The CDR3 consists of 17 residues. The CDR3 region has the DNA TGTGCCAGCAGTTATTCTGGGCCCACCCTGTACCAAGAGACCCAGTACTTC. It codes for CASSYSGPTLYQETQYF.